This TCR beta chain was recovered during a study of blood T cell repertoires in COVID-19. Germline V CDR1 and CDR2: MDHEN, SYDVKM. The CDR3 is 13 amino acids. V was pared by 5 bases and J by 4 bases, with 2 bases of the junction left unmatched. Assay used: immunoSEQ multiplex PCR; TCRdb lists only in-frame clones, some missing. The sample lists hundreds of thousands of clones; more than 75% were seen once. The sample consisted of PBMCs or T cells enriched from blood (not recorded which). The chain recombines TRBV28 with TRBJ1-2; the match to TRBD1 covers 9 bases. The origin of this receptor is a woman aged 50 to 65 who had recovered from COVID-19. CDR3 sequence: CASSRDRAYGYTF. In DNA, the CDR3 is TGTGCCAGCAGTCGGGACAGGGCCTATGGCTACACCTTC.